The 7 T cell receptor beta chains given below trace back to one sample, sequenced in a study of cytomegalovirus exposure and HLA in healthy donors. The PCR was carried out with 60 Vbeta primers and 13 Jbeta primers. Assay used: immunoSEQ multiplex PCR; TCRdb lists only in-frame clones, some missing. The table lists under 150,000 clones, 73% of them singletons, with roughly 1.3% in the top ten. Sequencing was carried out using PBMCs. These receptors all stem from a woman aged 40 to 50 in good health and CMV-seronegative.

The chain has TRBV5-5 and TRBJ2-7; D may be TRBD2 (7 bases). This CDR3 spans 14 amino acids. In germline, CDR1 is SGHKS, CDR2 YYEKEE (reference sequence). Trimming removed 4 bases from V and 1 base from J, with 12 bases in between. CDR3 nucleotide sequence: TGTGCCAGCAGCAGCGGGACACTATCCTACGAGCAGTACGTC. Translation: CASSSGTLSYEQYV.

The chain carries TRBV19 and TRBJ1-5, with TRBD1 as a possible D gene (5 bases). Germline-derived CDR1 and CDR2 are LNHDA and SQIVND (reference sequence). Trimming took 6 bases from V and 7 from J, leaving 16 bases between them. The CDR3 loop spans 14 amino acids. The CDR3: CASSRIQPGQPQHF. The DNA of the CDR3 is TGTGCCAGTAGCCGCATACAACCAGGGCAGCCCCAGCATTTT.

The CDR3 DNA reads as TGTGCCATCACTACGGGACAGTCGGACTATGGCTACACCTTC. Translation gives CAITTGQSDYGYTF. This chain connects TRBV10-3 to TRBJ1-2; TRBD1 matches 7 bases. CDR1 is ENHRY and CDR2 is SYGVKD in the germline V gene. The CDR3 has 14 amino acids. The V and J ends lost 7 bases and 3 bases, in that order; junction bases with no gene match: 8.

The chain carries TRBV2 and TRBJ2-1; 7 positions agree with TRBD2. The CDR3 length is 16 residues. Trimming removed 3 bases from V and 8 bases from J; junction bases left unmatched: 13. Per germline, CDR1 SNHLY and CDR2 FYNNEI. For the CDR3, the DNA is TGTGCCAGCAGTGAGGGATTTCCGGGGGGAGGCGATGAGCAGTTCTTC. It is translated as CASSEGFPGGGDEQFF.

V is TRBV28 and J is TRBJ2-4, with TRBD1 matching over 7 bases. The CDR3 spans 14 residues. Germline values: CDR1 MDHEN, CDR2 SYDVKM. V shed 2 bases and J 8 bases; nucleotides not matched to a gene: 6. CDR3 sequence reads: CASSLTGARDIQYF. The DNA for the CDR3 is TGTGCCAGCAGTTTAACAGGGGCCCGGGACATTCAGTACTTC.

The chain employs TRBV7-9 and TRBJ1-2; 11 bases agree with TRBD1. The CDR3 consists of 14 residues. V was clipped by 5 bases and J by 3 bases; unmatched bases: 2. Germline values: CDR1 SEHNR, CDR2 FQNEAQ (reference sequence). This CDR3 reads CASSRGQGDYGYTF. In nucleotides, the CDR3 is TGTGCCAGCAGCAGGGGACAGGGGGACTATGGCTACACCTTC. The full variable domain, with the rest looked up from reference TRBV7-9 and TRBJ1-2, is DTGVSQNPRHKITKRGQNVTFRCDPISEHNRLYWYRQTLGQGPEFLTYFQNEAQLEKSRLLSDRFSAERPKGSFSTLEIQRTEQGDSAMYLCASSRGQGDYGYTFGSGTRLTVV.

The genes are TRBV5-6 and TRBJ2-1; TRBD2 agrees at 14 bases. Germline V gene sequence: CDR1 SGHDT, CDR2 YYEEEE. CDR3 length: 15 amino acids. V lost 4 bases to trimming and J lost 9 bases; unmatched junction nucleotides: 6. CDR3 sequence (DNA): TGTGCCAGCAGCCCGACTAGCGGGGGGGTTAGTGAGCAGTTCTTC. This encodes CASSPTSGGVSEQFF.